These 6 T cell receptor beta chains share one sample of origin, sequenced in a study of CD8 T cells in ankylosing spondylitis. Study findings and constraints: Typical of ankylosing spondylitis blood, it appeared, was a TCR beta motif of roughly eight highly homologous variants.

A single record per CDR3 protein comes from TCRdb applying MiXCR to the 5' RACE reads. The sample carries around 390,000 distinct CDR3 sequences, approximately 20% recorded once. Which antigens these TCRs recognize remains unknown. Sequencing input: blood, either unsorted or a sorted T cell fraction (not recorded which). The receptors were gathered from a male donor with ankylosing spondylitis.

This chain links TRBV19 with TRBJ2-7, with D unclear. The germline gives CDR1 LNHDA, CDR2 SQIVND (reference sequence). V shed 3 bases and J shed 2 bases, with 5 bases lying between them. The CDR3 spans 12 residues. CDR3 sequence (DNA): TGTGCCAGTAGTATTAGCCCCTACGAGCAGTACTTC. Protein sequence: CASSISPYEQYF.

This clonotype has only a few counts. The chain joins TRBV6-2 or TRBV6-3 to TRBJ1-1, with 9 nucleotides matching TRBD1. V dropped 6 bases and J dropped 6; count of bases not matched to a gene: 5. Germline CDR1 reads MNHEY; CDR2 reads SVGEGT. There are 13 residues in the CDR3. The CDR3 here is CASSADRGAEAFF. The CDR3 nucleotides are TGTGCCAGCAGCGCCGACAGGGGGGCTGAAGCTTTCTTT.

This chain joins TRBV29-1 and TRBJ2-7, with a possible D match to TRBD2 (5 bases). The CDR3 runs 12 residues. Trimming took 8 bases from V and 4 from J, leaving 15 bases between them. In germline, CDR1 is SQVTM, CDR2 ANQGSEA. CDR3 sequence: CSYRGATYEQYF. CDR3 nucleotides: TGCAGCTACCGGGGAGCCACTTACGAGCAGTACTTC.

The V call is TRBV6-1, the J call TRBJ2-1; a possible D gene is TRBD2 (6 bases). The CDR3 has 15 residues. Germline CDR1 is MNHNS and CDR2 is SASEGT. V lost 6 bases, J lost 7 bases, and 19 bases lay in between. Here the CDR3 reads CASRTPGRADNEQFF. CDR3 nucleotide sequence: TGTGCCAGCAGGACCCCCGGGAGAGCGGATAATGAGCAGTTCTTC.

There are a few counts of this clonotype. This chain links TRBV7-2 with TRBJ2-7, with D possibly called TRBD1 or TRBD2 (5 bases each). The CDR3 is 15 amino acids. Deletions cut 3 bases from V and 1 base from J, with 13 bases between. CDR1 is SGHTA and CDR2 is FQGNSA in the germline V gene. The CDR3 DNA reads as TGTGCCAGCAGCTTCGGAGGACAACTATCCTACGAGCAGTACTTC. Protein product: CASSFGGQLSYEQYF. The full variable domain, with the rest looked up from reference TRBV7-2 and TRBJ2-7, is GAGVSQSPSNKVTEKGKDVELRCDPISGHTALYWYRQSLGQGLEFLIYFQGNSAPDKSGLPSDRFSAERTGGSVSTLTIQRTQQEDSAVYLCASSFGGQLSYEQYFGPGTRLTVT.

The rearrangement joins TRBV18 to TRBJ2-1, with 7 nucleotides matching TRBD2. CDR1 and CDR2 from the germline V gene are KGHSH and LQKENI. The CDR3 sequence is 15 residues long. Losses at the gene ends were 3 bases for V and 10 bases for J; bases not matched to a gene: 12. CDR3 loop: CASSPSSGVLDEQFF. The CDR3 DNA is TGTGCCAGCTCACCCAGCAGCGGGGTACTGGACGAGCAGTTCTTC.